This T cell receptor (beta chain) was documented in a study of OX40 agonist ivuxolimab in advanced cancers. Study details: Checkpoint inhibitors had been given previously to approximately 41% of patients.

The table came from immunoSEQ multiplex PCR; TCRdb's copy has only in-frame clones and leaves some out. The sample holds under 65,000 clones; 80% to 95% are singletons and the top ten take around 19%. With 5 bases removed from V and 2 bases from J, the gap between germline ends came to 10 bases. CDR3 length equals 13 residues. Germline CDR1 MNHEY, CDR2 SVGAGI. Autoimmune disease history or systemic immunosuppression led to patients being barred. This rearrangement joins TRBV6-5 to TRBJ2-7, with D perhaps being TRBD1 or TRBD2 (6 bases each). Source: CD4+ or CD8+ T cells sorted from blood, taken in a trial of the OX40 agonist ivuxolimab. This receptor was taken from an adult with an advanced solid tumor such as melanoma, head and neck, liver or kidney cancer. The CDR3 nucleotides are TGTGCCAGCAGTCTCGGGGGCCCCTACGAGCAGTACTTC. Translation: CASSLGGPYEQYF.